This TCR beta chain appears in the sequencing data of a study of blood T cell repertoires in COVID-19. The germline gives CDR1 GTSNPN, CDR2 SVGIG (reference sequence). V gave up 6 bases and J gave up 3 bases, with 15 bases separating them. There are 13 residues in the CDR3. In the authors' workflow: From reference gene primer amplification, estimates of nucleated cell counts were derived. The method was immunoSEQ multiplex PCR; TCRdb's version includes in-frame clones alone and lacks a portion of them. The D gene and trimming were derived from the DNA, and the V and J assignments and clone size from that table. Seen here are some 170,000 clones, 80% to 90% observed once, and the top ten hold roughly 11%.

The receptor's source is a human donor in a cohort sampled during active COVID-19. This chain uses TRBV30 with TRBJ2-7, with D perhaps TRBD2 (7 bases). The sequenced material came from peripheral blood. The CDR3 DNA reads as TGTGCCTGTAAGGGGGGGGTTAGCTACGAGCAGTACTTC. This gives the protein CACKGGVSYEQYF. Full variable domain (remainder filled in from reference TRBV30 and TRBJ2-7): SQTIHQWPATLVQPVGSPLSLECTVEGTSNPNLYWYRQAAGRGLQLLFYSVGIGQISSEVPQNLSASRPQDRQFILSSKKLLLSDSGFYLCACKGGVSYEQYFGPGTRLTVT.